This TCR beta chain was observed in a study of T-cell reconstitution after alpha-beta-depleted transplantation in children. The CDR3 runs 13 residues. CDR1 is LGHDT, CDR2 YNNKEL, per germline (reference sequence). Trimming stripped 3 bases from V and 14 bases from J, with 14 bases between. For TCRbeta, the library was prepared with unique molecular identifiers. TCRdb re-called the PCR reads through MiXCR, storing one row per CDR3 protein. Among 260,000 or so distinct CDR3 sequences listed, around 11% were seen once. The receptor was derived from a human donor who donated a stem cell graft to a child with acute lymphoblastic leukemia. The sample here was PBMCs from the stem cell graft donor, taken from the stem cell graft. The rearrangement uses TRBV3-1 and TRBJ1-6; tentatively, D is TRBD1 (6 bases). CDR3 DNA sequence: TGTGCCAGCAGCCAGCACAGGGATGCGACCCTCCACTTT. As protein: CASSQHRDATLHF.